The rows below give T cell receptor beta chains drawn from one sample of a study of somatic mutations in cytotoxic T cells in rheumatoid arthritis. Clones were sequenced by immunoSEQ multiplex PCR, and TCRdb holds only the in-frame ones, with some missing. This table holds about 16,000 clones, 70% to 85% found once. Sequenced input: CD8+ T cells sorted from blood. The receptor source for this set is an adult with rheumatoid arthritis. Each CDR3 is given with its conserved first and last residue. Each record gives: D gene, V gene, J gene, clone size, CDR3 DNA, CDR3 protein. A D gene is named only where the DNA matches it firmly. Not all rows give a size; the values are once, few, many and, for expanded clones, a class.

.	TRBV9	TRBJ1-1	.	TGTGCCAGCAGCGAGGTCGTGAACACTGAAGCTTTCTTT	CASSEVVNTEAFF
.	TRBV15	TRBJ2-1	.	TGTGCCACCAGCGGACGGCCTAATGAGCAGTTCTTC	CATSGRPNEQFF
.	TRBV6-1	TRBJ2-3	.	TGTGCCAGCAGCGAGCCCTTAGTAAGCACAGATACGCAGTATTTT	CASSEPLVSTDTQYF
.	TRBV7-8	TRBJ2-1	.	TGTGCCAGCAGCTTAGCGCGGGGTGGACAAAACAATGAGCAGTTCTTC	CASSLARGGQNNEQFF
TRBD1	TRBV7-8	TRBJ1-4	.	TGTGCCAGCAGTGATACAGGGGGTACTAATGAAAAACTGTTTTTT	CASSDTGGTNEKLFF
.	TRBV4-1	TRBJ2-2	once	TGCGCCAGCAGCCAGGAAACAGGGCGTGAGGAGCTGTTTTTT	CASSQETGREELFF
.	TRBV6-4	TRBJ2-1	.	TGTGCCAGCAGCCACTTGGGGGACTACAATGAGCAGTTCTTC	CASSHLGDYNEQFF
.	TRBV5-1	TRBJ2-2	once	TGCGCCAGCAGCTTGGCCAGGCCCGGGGAGCTGTTTTTT	CASSLARPGELFF
.	TRBV27	TRBJ2-7	.	TGTGCCAGCAGCGGCGGCAGCTACGAGCAGTACTTC	CASSGGSYEQYF
.	TRBV5-4	TRBJ2-7	.	TGTGCCAGCAGCCGGGGCGGCAGGGACTACGAGCAGTACTTC	CASSRGGRDYEQYF
.	TRBV28	TRBJ2-5	.	TGTGCCAGCAGTCCCCCGGGTGGGGGGCGGACCCAGTACTTC	CASSPPGGGRTQYF
.	TRBV9	TRBJ2-7	.	TGTGCCAGCAGCGTAGGCGAAGGGTCTAAGCAGTACTTC	CASSVGEGSKQYF
.	TRBV6-4	TRBJ2-2	.	TGTGCCAGCAGTGACTCGATGACCGGGGAGCTGTTTTTT	CASSDSMTGELFF
TRBD2	TRBV6-6	TRBJ2-3	few	TGTGCCAGCAGCCTGACTAGCGGGGGGGCGGTAGATACGCAGTATTTT	CASSLTSGGAVDTQYF
.	TRBV4-1	TRBJ2-7	few	TGCGCCAGCAGCCCAGCCGGCTACGAGCAGTACTTC	CASSPAGYEQYF
TRBD2	TRBV6-1	TRBJ2-1	.	TGTGCCAGCAGTGAGAGGCTAGCGGGGGGCGATGAGCAGTTCTTC	CASSERLAGGDEQFF
.	TRBV7-9	TRBJ2-5	.	TGTGCCAGCAGCGTCGGTTGGGGAGAGACCCAGTACTTC	CASSVGWGETQYF
.	TRBV9	TRBJ2-1	.	TGTGCCAGCAGCAGGTTCGCGGGGCGAGACAATGAGCAGTTCTTC	CASSRFAGRDNEQFF
TRBD1	TRBV5-1	TRBJ1-1	.	TGCGCCAGCAGCCCGCCGGACAGGGGGCCAGACACTGAAGCTTTCTTT	CASSPPDRGPDTEAFF
.	TRBV9	TRBJ2-2	.	TGTGCCAGCAGCGTAGCCGGTAGCGGAACCGGGGAGCTGTTTTTT	CASSVAGSGTGELFF
TRBD2	TRBV27	TRBJ2-3	.	TGTGCCAGCAGTTTAGGGGCAGCGGGGGAAAATACGCAGTATTTT	CASSLGAAGENTQYF
.	TRBV27	TRBJ2-1	.	TGTGCCAGCGGCTCCTACAATGAGCAGTTCTTC	CASGSYNEQFF
TRBD1	TRBV4-2	TRBJ2-4	.	TGTGCCAGCAGCCCCCGGGACAGGCTAAAAAACATTCAGTACTTC	CASSPRDRLKNIQYF
TRBD1	TRBV28	TRBJ2-4	.	TGTGCCAGCAGCGGGACAGTGAAAAACATTCAGTACTTC	CASSGTVKNIQYF
.	TRBV27	TRBJ1-2	.	TGTGCCAGCAGTTATACCCCAGGGAACTATGGCTACACCTTC	CASSYTPGNYGYTF
.	TRBV27	TRBJ2-1	.	TGTGCCAGCTCGTGGGGGAATGAGCAGTTCTTC	CASSWGNEQFF
.	TRBV2	TRBJ1-6	.	TGTGCCTCCAGCGGGGGCTTTAATTCACCCCTCCACTTT	CASSGGFNSPLHF
.	TRBV19	TRBJ2-6	.	TGTGCCAGTACAGCTGCTGGGGCCAACGTCCTGACTTTC	CASTAAGANVLTF
TRBD1	TRBV7-2	TRBJ1-1	.	TGTGCCAGCAGCTTAGATTTGGACAGGGCCACTGAAGCTTTCTTT	CASSLDLDRATEAFF
.	TRBV11-2	TRBJ2-1	.	TGTGCCAGCAGCTTAGAGACTTCAAATGAGCAGTTCTTC	CASSLETSNEQFF
.	TRBV7-2	TRBJ1-5	once	TGTGCCAGCAGCTTAGTGGTTGGACAGCCCCAGCATTTT	CASSLVVGQPQHF
.	TRBV5-5	TRBJ2-2	.	TGTGCCAGCAGTTATATACTAGGAGGCTTGGCCGGGGAGCTGTTTTTT	CASSYILGGLAGELFF
.	TRBV5-1	TRBJ2-5	.	TGCGCCAGCAGGGCGGCGGGGTTCCCTCAAGAGACCCAGTACTTC	CASRAAGFPQETQYF
.	TRBV7-7	TRBJ1-3	.	TGTGCTAGCAGCGCGGGGGCGAGGGATCCAAACACCATATATTTT	CASSAGARDPNTIYF
.	TRBV20-1	TRBJ2-7	few	TGCAGTGCTAGGGAGGTCTACGAGCAGTACTTC	CSAREVYEQYF
.	TRBV10-2	TRBJ2-2	.	TGCGCCAGCAGTGAGTCTGGGGGCAAGTCCGGGGAGCTGTTTTTT	CASSESGGKSGELFF
.	TRBV6-4	TRBJ1-1	medium-sized	TGTGCCAGCAGTGACCGGGACAACACTGAAGCTTTCTTT	CASSDRDNTEAFF
.	TRBV5-6	TRBJ2-1	.	TGTGCCAGCAGCTCGGACAGCAACCACAATGAGCAGTTCTTC	CASSSDSNHNEQFF
.	TRBV7-9	TRBJ1-1	.	TGTGCCAGCAGCTTAGACACGACTGAAGCTTTCTTT	CASSLDTTEAFF
.	TRBV27	TRBJ2-1	.	TGTGCCAGCTCCGGGATAGGCGATGAGCAGTTCTTC	CASSGIGDEQFF
.	TRBV6-5	TRBJ1-2	few	TGTGCCAGCAGTTACCGGGGCCACTATGGCTACACCTTC	CASSYRGHYGYTF
TRBD2	TRBV4-1	TRBJ2-3	.	TGCGCCAGCAGCCATCCCAGAGCGGGGGCTAGCACAGATACGCAGTATTTT	CASSHPRAGASTDTQYF
.	TRBV7-6	TRBJ1-5	.	TGTGCCAGCAGCTCGGATAGCAATCAGCCCCAGCATTTT	CASSSDSNQPQHF
.	TRBV15	TRBJ1-6	.	TGTGCCACCCGAAAAGAAAATTCACCCCTCCACTTT	CATRKENSPLHF
.	TRBV14	TRBJ2-5	once	TGTGCCAGCAGCCTGGGGGCGTCGTACCAAGAGACCCAGTACTTC	CASSLGASYQETQYF